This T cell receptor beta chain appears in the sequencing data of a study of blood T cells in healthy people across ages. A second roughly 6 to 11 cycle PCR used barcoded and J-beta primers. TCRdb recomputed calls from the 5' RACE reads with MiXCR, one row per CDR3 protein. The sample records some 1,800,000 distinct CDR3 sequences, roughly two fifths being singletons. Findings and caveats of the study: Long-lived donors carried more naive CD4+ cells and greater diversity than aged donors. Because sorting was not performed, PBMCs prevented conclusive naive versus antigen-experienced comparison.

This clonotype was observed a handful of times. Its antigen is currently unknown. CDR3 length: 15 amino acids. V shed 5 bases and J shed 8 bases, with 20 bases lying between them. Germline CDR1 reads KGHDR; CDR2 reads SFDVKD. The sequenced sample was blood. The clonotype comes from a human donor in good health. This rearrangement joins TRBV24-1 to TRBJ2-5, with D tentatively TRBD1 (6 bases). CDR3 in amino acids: CATSGDITPQGTQYF. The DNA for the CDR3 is TGTGCCACCAGTGGGGACATTACACCTCAAGGAACCCAGTACTTC.